A single count supports the clone carrying this T cell receptor beta chain. The antigen remains unidentified. Targeted sequencing depth ranged from 1 in 200,000 to 1 in 1 million T cells. Clones were sequenced by immunoSEQ multiplex PCR, and TCRdb holds only the in-frame ones, with some missing. This table has around 160,000 clones, more than 65% appearing once. Library input was 1.5 to 2 micrograms of DNA from cryopreserved PBMCs. The record originates from a study of cytotoxic CD8 clonotypes in ibrutinib-treated CLL. Study in general: The group held approximately eleven relapsed/refractory and roughly 15 treatment-naive patients, with under 18 IGHV unmutated. Study-wide results and limits: Public clonotypes were seen rarely and were contracted or stable on treatment.

V was cut by 4 bases and J by 0 bases, with 4 bases left in between. The CDR3 totals 13 residues. Germline CDR1 is SGHAT and CDR2 is FQDESV (reference sequence). This receptor was identified in a human donor with chronic lymphocytic leukemia. The V call is TRBV11-1, the J call TRBJ1-3; D is unresolved. This sample comprised PBMCs, obtained after 12 months of ibrutinib treatment. The DNA of the CDR3 is TGTGCCAGCAGCTCAAGCTCTGGAAACACCATATATTTT. Its protein is CASSSSSGNTIYF.